This T cell receptor (beta chain) originates from a study of a mutant IDH1 vaccine in newly diagnosed glioma. Overall study results and limits: Among all patients, vaccine-induced immune responses occurred in approximately 94%.

The V segment lost 9 bases and the J segment 1 base; nucleotides outside the gene matches: 5. Germline CDR1 reads SNHLY; CDR2 reads FYNNEI. This CDR3 has 13 amino acids. This clone was seen just once. Its matching antigen is unknown. TCRdb's copy holds only in-frame clones and misses some; the assay was immunoSEQ multiplex PCR. The data show over 45,000 clones, approximately 91% seen once. Stated time point: baseline, week 1 (first vaccination visit). Treatment denoted: pre-vaccination baseline after standard-of-care therapy. The input for sequencing was PBMCs, taken from a glioma patient treated with radiotherapy, temozolomide or both. The rearrangement uses TRBV2 and TRBJ2-7; TRBD1 matches 8 bases. This sequence originates from a man aged 50 or older with glioma. CDR3 in DNA: TGTGCCAGTTGGACAGGGTCTTCCTACGAGCAGTACTTC. Translation: CASWTGSSYEQYF.